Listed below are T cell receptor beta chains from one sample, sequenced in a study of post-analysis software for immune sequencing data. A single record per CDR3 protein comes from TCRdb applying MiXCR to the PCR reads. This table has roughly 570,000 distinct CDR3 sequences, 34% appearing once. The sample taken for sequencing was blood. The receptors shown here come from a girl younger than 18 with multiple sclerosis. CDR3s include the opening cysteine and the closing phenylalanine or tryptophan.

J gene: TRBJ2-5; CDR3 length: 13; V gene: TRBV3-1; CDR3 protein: CASSQSTQETQYF
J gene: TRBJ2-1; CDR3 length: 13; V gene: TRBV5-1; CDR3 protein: CASSLRGYDEQFF
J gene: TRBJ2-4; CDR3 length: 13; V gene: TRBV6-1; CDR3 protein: CASSDGYRDIQYF
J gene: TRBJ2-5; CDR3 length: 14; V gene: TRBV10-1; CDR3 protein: CASSERIGEETQYF
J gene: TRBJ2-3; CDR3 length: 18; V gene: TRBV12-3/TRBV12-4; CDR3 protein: CASSANTAAGGLTDTQYF
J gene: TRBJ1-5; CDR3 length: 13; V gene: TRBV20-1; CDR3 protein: CSAAQGEDQPQHF
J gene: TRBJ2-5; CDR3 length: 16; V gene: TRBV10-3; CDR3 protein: CAISPKRGGEQETQYF
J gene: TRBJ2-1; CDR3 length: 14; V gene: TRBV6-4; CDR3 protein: CASRPGTPTGEQFF
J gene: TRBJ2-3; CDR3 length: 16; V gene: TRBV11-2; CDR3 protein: CASSIRLAGGGDTQYF
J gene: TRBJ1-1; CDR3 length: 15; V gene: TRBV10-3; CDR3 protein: CAISERDRGLTEAFF
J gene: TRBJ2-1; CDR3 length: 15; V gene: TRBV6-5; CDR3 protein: CATGLPGHHLNEQFF
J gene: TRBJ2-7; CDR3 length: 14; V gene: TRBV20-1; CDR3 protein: CSARAGTSEYEQYF
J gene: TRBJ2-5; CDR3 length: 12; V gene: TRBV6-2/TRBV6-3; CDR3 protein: CASSNGGAAPYF
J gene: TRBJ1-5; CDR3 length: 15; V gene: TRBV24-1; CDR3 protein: CATSDPGQGNQPQHF
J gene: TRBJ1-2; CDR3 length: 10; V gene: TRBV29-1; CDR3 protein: CTDLEGGYTF
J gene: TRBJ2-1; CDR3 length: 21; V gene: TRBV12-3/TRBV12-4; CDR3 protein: CASSRVFLTSGGDLAYNEQFF
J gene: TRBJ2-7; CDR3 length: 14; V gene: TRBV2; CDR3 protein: CASSWDRGEDEQYF
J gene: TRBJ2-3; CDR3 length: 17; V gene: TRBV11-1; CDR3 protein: CASSRLKRGAATDTQYF
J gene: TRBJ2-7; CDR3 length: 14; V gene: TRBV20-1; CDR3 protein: CSAPDSKSFYEQYF
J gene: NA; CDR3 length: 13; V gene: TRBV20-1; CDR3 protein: CSATKDRGYEQYF
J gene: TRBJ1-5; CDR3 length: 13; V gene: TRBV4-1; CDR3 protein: CASSQVEQSLQHF